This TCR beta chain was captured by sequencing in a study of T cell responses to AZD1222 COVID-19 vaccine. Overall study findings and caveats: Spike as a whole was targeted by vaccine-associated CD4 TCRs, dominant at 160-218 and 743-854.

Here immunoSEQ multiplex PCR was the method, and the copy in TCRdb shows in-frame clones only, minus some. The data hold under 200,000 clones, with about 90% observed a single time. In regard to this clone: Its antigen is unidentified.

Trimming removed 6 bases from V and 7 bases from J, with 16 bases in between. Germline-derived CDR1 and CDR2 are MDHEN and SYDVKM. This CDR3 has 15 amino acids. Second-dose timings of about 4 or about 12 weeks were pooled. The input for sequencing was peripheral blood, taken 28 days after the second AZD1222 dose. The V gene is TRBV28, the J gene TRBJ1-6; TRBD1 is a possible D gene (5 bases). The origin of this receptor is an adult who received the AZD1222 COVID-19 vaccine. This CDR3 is CASSQGQVYNSPLHF. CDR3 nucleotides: TGTGCCAGCAGCCAAGGACAAGTCTACAATTCACCCCTCCACTTT.